These 29 T cell receptor beta chains originate from one sample sequenced in a study of radiotherapy plus CTLA-4 blockade in lung cancer (dated by TCRdb to about 2018). The library was generated by the immunoSEQ multiplex PCR assay. The immuneACCESS repertoire file appears here via TCRdb, limited to in-frame rearrangements. These files lack a portion of the clones; in checked studies, under half of the deficit traces to unresolved V genes, and the cause of the others is not known. The sample contains around 80,000 clones, roughly 70% of them found a single time. 8% to 10% of the sample rests with the top ten. Sequencing used peripheral blood, obtained from a patient treated with radiotherapy plus ipilimumab. Receptors originate from a human donor with non-small cell lung cancer whose response to radiotherapy plus ipilimumab could not be evaluated.

The genes are TRBV19 and TRBJ1-2; no clear D gene. Germline assignment: CDR1 LNHDA and CDR2 SQIVND (reference sequence). The V end was cut by 9 bases, the J end by 2 bases, with 16 bases between. The CDR3 has 14 amino acids. DNA of the CDR3: TGTGCCAGCCTCGGTCTGGAGGAGAACTATGGCTACACCTTC. Its translation is CASLGLEENYGYTF.

The chain joins TRBV19 to TRBJ1-5; 8 nucleotides agree with TRBD1. Per germline, CDR1 LNHDA and CDR2 SQIVND (reference sequence). The length of the CDR3 is 14 residues. The J segment lost 3 bases and the V segment lost 6 bases, leaving 4 bases of the junction unmatched. The CDR3 spells CASRLTGDNQPQHF. In DNA form, the CDR3 reads TGTGCCAGTAGGCTGACAGGGGACAATCAGCCCCAGCATTTT.

V is TRBV18 and J is TRBJ1-1, with TRBD1 matching over 7 bases. V gave up 8 bases and J gave up 6 bases; unmatched junction bases: 9. The CDR3 is made up of 13 amino acids. Looked up from germline, CDR1 is KGHSH and CDR2 is LQKENI. The CDR3 DNA reads as TGTGCCAGCCGAGGACAGGCAGGGGCTGAAGCTTTCTTT. Protein: CASRGQAGAEAFF.

This chain connects TRBV19 to TRBJ2-7; the match to TRBD1 covers 9 bases. This CDR3 has 15 residues. J lost 6 bases, V lost 2 bases, and 8 bases had no gene match. Germline CDR1 LNHDA, CDR2 SQIVND (reference sequence). The CDR3 coding sequence is TGTGCCAGTAGTATAATTGTTGGGACAGGGATCGAGCAGTACTTC. It yields the protein CASSIIVGTGIEQYF. The variable domain in full, with the rest retrieved from reference TRBV19 and TRBJ2-7, is DGGITQSPKYLFRKEGQNVTLSCEQNLNHDAMYWYRQDPGQGLRLIYYSQIVNDFQKGDIAEGYSVSREKKESFPLTVTSAQKNPTAFYLCASSIIVGTGIEQYFGPGTRLTVT.

The rearrangement joins TRBV7-2 to TRBJ2-1, with 9 bases aligning to TRBD2. Per germline, CDR1 SGHTA and CDR2 FQGNSA. Trimming took 5 bases from V and 7 from J; bases not matched to a gene: 6. The CDR3 is 14 amino acids. CDR3 sequence: CASSGGGALNEQFF. The CDR3 coding sequence is TGTGCCAGCAGCGGCGGGGGGGCCTTGAATGAGCAGTTCTTC.

With respect to this clone: Distinct nucleotide sequences in the sample also encode this CDR3. The chain is built from TRBV29-1 and TRBJ2-5, with 8 bases aligning to TRBD2. The CDR3 is 14 residues long. Germline V gene lookup returns CDR1 SQVTM and CDR2 ANQGSEA. V trimming: 7 bases; J trimming: 0 bases; junction bases outside the gene matches: 7. The CDR3 loop is CSARAGVNQETQYF. The DNA for the CDR3 is TGCAGCGCCCGAGCGGGGGTTAACCAAGAGACCCAGTACTTC. Using reference TRBV29-1 and TRBJ2-5 for the parts outside the CDR3, the full variable domain is SAVISQKPSRDICQRGTSLTIQCQVDSQVTMMFWYRQQPGQSLTLIATANQGSEATYESGFVIDKFPISRPNLTFSTLTVSNMSPEDSSIYLCSARAGVNQETQYFGPGTRLLVL.

The chain has TRBV11-2 and TRBJ1-4; D is unclear. The CDR3 is 14 residues long. Trimming took 0 bases from V and 8 from J, leaving 10 bases between them. Germline V gene sequence: CDR1 SGHAT, CDR2 FQNNGV. The CDR3 sequence: CASSLDRGYEKLFF. The CDR3 DNA is TGTGCCAGCAGCTTAGATCGGGGTTACGAAAAACTGTTTTTT.

This clone was counted a single time. The chain couples TRBV7-2 to TRBJ1-2, with TRBD1 matching over 7 bases. The CDR3 is 18 residues long. The ends lost 4 bases at V and 6 bases at J; junction bases unmatched: 20. The germline CDR1 and CDR2 sequences are SGHTA and FQGNSA. The chain's CDR3 is CASSSPGTATMREDGYTF. CDR3 DNA sequence: TGTGCCAGCAGCTCCCCTGGGACAGCAACTATGCGGGAAGATGGCTACACCTTC.

In regard to this clone: Likely a read error: the CDR3 ends without its conserved phenylalanine or tryptophan. No DNA is shown, since the ends of the CDR3 on it are uncertain; the CDR3 is the one TCRdb lists. V usage is TRBV2 and J usage is TRBJ1-2; the table's D call, TRBD1, was not checked against the DNA. The germline V gene encodes CDR1 SNHLY and CDR2 FYNNEI. Including both end residues, the CDR3 is 9 amino acids long. The CDR3: CASSEGFTL.

This chain uses TRBV5-5 with TRBJ1-4, with 9 bases matching TRBD1. The CDR3 extends over 15 amino acids. Trimming at V came to 4 bases and at J to 6 bases, leaving 7 bases not matched to a gene. The germline V gene has CDR1 SGHKS and CDR2 YYEKEE (reference sequence). The CDR3 protein is CASSRAGTGYEKLFF. In DNA, the CDR3 is TGTGCCAGCAGCCGAGCCGGGACAGGGTATGAAAAACTGTTTTTT.

The rearrangement joins TRBV9 to TRBJ1-2; TRBD1 matches at 9 bases. The CDR3 length is 14 residues. The V segment lost 3 bases and the J segment 7 bases; nucleotides outside the gene matches: 7. CDR1 is SGDLS and CDR2 is YYNGEE in the germline V gene. DNA for the CDR3: TGTGCCAGCAGCGCGGGGACAGGGAAACTTGGCTACACCTTC. This codes for CASSAGTGKLGYTF.

The CDR3 nucleotides are TGCAGCGTTCCCCCAGTGAACACTGAAGCTTTCTTT. Encoded protein: CSVPPVNTEAFF. This chain joins TRBV29-1 and TRBJ1-1; D call uncertain. Trimming took off 5 bases at V and 0 bases at J, with 7 bases between the two ends. The germline V gene encodes CDR1 SQVTM and CDR2 ANQGSEA. CDR3 length equals 12 residues. Filled out from reference TRBV29-1 and TRBJ1-1, the complete variable domain reads SAVISQKPSRDICQRGTSLTIQCQVDSQVTMMFWYRQQPGQSLTLIATANQGSEATYESGFVIDKFPISRPNLTFSTLTVSNMSPEDSSIYLCSVPPVNTEAFFGQGTRLTVV.

The gene calls are TRBV28 and TRBJ1-5, with a possible D match to TRBD1 (6 bases). Between the trimmed V and J ends, which lost 5 bases and 6 bases, there was a span of 26 bases. This CDR3 comprises 18 residues. Per germline, CDR1 MDHEN and CDR2 SYDVKM. The CDR3: CASSHRTYRVSGSQPQHF. The CDR3 nucleotides are TGTGCCAGCAGTCACAGAACTTACAGGGTGAGTGGGAGTCAGCCCCAGCATTTT.

By share, this clone ranks as medium-sized. The rearrangement uses TRBV19 and TRBJ2-2; TRBD1 might be the D (5 bases). Germline V lookup: CDR1 LNHDA, CDR2 SQIVND (reference sequence). Trimming took off 5 bases at V and 8 bases at J, with 9 bases between the two ends. There are 12 residues in the CDR3. The CDR3 DNA reads TGTGCCAGTAGTGCCAGGGAAGGGGAGCTGTTTTTT. This sequence encodes CASSAREGELFF.

The chain employs TRBV10-3 and TRBJ2-1; D remains unclear. This CDR3 spans 14 amino acids. The V gene's germline CDR1 is ENHRY and CDR2 SYGVKD. Trimming shortened V by 3 bases and J by 0 bases, and 6 bases separated the two germline ends. The CDR3 loop reads CAISDPRSYNEQFF. The CDR3 DNA follows: TGTGCCATCAGTGACCCTCGCTCCTACAATGAGCAGTTCTTC.

The chain carries TRBV28 and TRBJ2-7, with TRBD1 matching 11 bases. In germline, CDR1 is MDHEN, CDR2 SYDVKM. The CDR3 runs 15 residues. With V trimmed by 5 bases and J by 3 bases, 6 bases remained unmatched. CDR3 DNA sequence: TGTGCCAGCAGTGCAAGGACAGGGGGCATCTACGAGCAGTACTTC. Translation: CASSARTGGIYEQYF.

This clone was seen just once. V and J are TRBV5-1 and TRBJ2-5; 8 nucleotides agree with TRBD2. The CDR3 runs 16 residues. Germline assignment: CDR1 SGHRS and CDR2 YFSETQ. V lost 1 base and J lost 3; bases outside the gene matches: 8. In nucleotides, the CDR3 is TGCGCCAGCAGCTTGTCGGGGGGGCGCTTCGAAGAGACCCAGTACTTC. Translated, it gives CASSLSGGRFEETQYF.

The rearrangement links TRBV5-1 to TRBJ2-3; 7 bases are a match to TRBD2. V shed 7 bases, J shed 6 bases, and the junction held 14 bases outside the gene matches. Germline-derived CDR1 and CDR2 are SGHRS and YFSETQ. This CDR3 has 15 residues. The CDR3 reads CASGRGGGIPDTQYF. The CDR3 DNA reads TGCGCCAGCGGGAGGGGTGGCGGTATACCCGATACGCAGTATTTT.

Only a few counts were recorded for this clone. This sequence joins TRBV15 and TRBJ2-7; 11 bases agree with TRBD1. V lost 6 bases to trimming and J lost 5 bases; unmatched junction nucleotides: 9. The CDR3 has 15 amino acids. Per germline, CDR1 LNHNV and CDR2 YYDKDF (reference sequence). The CDR3 sequence is CATSFTDRGQHEQYF. CDR3 DNA sequence: TGTGCCACCAGTTTTACGGACAGGGGGCAACACGAGCAGTACTTC.

V is TRBV27 and J is TRBJ2-2, with 10 bases that match TRBD1. Unmatched junction bases numbered 13, after V lost 8 bases and J lost 4 bases. The germline V gene encodes CDR1 MNHEY and CDR2 SMNVEV (reference sequence). This CDR3 is 17 amino acids long. For the CDR3, the DNA is TGTGCCAGCCATCGAGGAGTCGGACAGGGGGTCACCGGGGAGCTGTTTTTT. Encoded protein: CASHRGVGQGVTGELFF.

This chain links TRBV5-8 with TRBJ2-5, with TRBD2 identical over 13 bases. V lost 4 bases to trimming and J lost 5 bases; unmatched junction nucleotides: 5. Per the germline V gene, CDR1 is SGHTS and CDR2 is YDEGEE. CDR3 size: 15 residues. Here the CDR3 reads CASSPGLAGTETQYF. DNA for the CDR3: TGTGCCAGCAGCCCGGGACTAGCGGGAACCGAGACCCAGTACTTC. The full variable domain, with the rest looked up from reference TRBV5-8 and TRBJ2-5, is EAGVTQSPTHLIKTRGQQATLRCSPISGHTSVYWYQQALGLGLQFLLWYDEGEERNRGNFPPRFSGRQFPNYSSELNVNALELEDSALYLCASSPGLAGTETQYFGPGTRLLVL.

J is TRBJ2-2 and V is TRBV7-7; D is ambiguous. The CDR3 runs to 14 residues. Germline loops: CDR1 SSHAT, CDR2 FNYEAQ (reference sequence). The ends were cut back, 1 base at V and 1 base at J, with 4 bases in the middle. The CDR3 DNA follows: TGTGCCAGCAGCTTAGGGCAGAACACCGGGGAGCTGTTTTTT. As protein: CASSLGQNTGELFF. Together with reference TRBV7-7 and TRBJ2-2, the CDR3 gives the full variable domain: GAGVSQSPRYKVTKRGQDVTLRCDPISSHATLYWYQQALGQGPEFLTYFNYEAQPDKSGLPSDRFSAERPEGSISTLTIQRTEQRDSAMYRCASSLGQNTGELFFGEGSRLTVL.

The chain combines TRBV7-2 with TRBJ2-1; TRBD2 agrees at 10 bases. V shed 5 bases and J 9 bases; nucleotides not matched to a gene: 7. Germline CDR1 SGHTA, CDR2 FQGNSA. The CDR3 has 14 amino acids. CDR3 DNA sequence: TGTGCCAGCAGCGGAACTAGCGGGAATAGTGAGCAGTTCTTC. It yields the protein CASSGTSGNSEQFF.

This clone was observed a single time. The chain joins TRBV4-2 to TRBJ1-3; D gene ambiguous. The V gene's germline CDR1 is LGHNA and CDR2 YNFKEQ. V lost 2 bases and J 0 bases, leaving 11 bases between the germline ends. The CDR3 sequence is 16 residues long. CDR3 loop: CASSQPGYGSGNTIYF. The CDR3 nucleotides read TGTGCCAGCAGCCAACCGGGGTACGGCTCTGGAAACACCATATATTTT.

The chain joins TRBV23-1 to TRBJ1-3; 7 bases fit TRBD1. TRBV23-1 is an ORF, and what it does is uncertain. Trimming cost V 2 bases and J 4 bases; bases outside gene matches: 11. This CDR3 is built from 17 residues. The CDR3, as DNA: TGCGCCAGCAGTCAACCGGGCAGGGGGTTAGGGGGAAACACCATATATTTT. Translated: CASSQPGRGLGGNTIYF.

This chain's CDR3 is CASSSTRSISYEQYF. The CDR3 DNA reads TGTGCCAGCAGTTCCACGCGGAGTATCTCCTACGAGCAGTACTTC. The chain couples TRBV7-9 to TRBJ2-7; D remains ambiguous. Germline CDR1 and CDR2: SEHNR and FQNEAQ (reference sequence). The CDR3 covers 15 residues. V was cut by 6 bases and J by 0 bases, with 15 bases left in between.

This clone was detected only a few times. The chain links TRBV11-2 to TRBJ2-7; TRBD2 matches at 14 bases. The V segment lost 8 bases and the J segment 2 bases; nucleotides outside the gene matches: 5. Germline V gives CDR1 SGHAT, CDR2 FQNNGV. There are 15 residues in the CDR3. For the CDR3, the DNA is TGTGCCAGCCGACTAGCGGGAGGGCCTCCCTACGAGCAGTACTTC. This translates into CASRLAGGPPYEQYF.

The CDR3 region is CASGLAGANEQFF. In DNA form, the CDR3 reads TGCGCCAGCGGACTAGCGGGAGCCAATGAGCAGTTCTTC. V and J are TRBV5-1 and TRBJ2-1, with TRBD2 matching 13 bases. The length of the CDR3 is 13 residues. V shed 7 bases and J 6 bases; nucleotides not matched to a gene: 1. Germline values: CDR1 SGHRS, CDR2 YFSETQ.

Regarding this clone: Its ends do not fully match the called genes, so a read error is possible. CDR3 sequence (DNA): TGTGCCAGCAGCGCCGGGACAGGGGGAATAGGTGGCTACGCCTTC. Its protein is CASSAGTGGIGGYAF. J is TRBJ1-2 and V is TRBV7-3; the match to TRBD1 covers 11 bases. The germline CDR1 and CDR2 sequences are SGHTA and FQGTGA. This CDR3 comprises 15 residues.